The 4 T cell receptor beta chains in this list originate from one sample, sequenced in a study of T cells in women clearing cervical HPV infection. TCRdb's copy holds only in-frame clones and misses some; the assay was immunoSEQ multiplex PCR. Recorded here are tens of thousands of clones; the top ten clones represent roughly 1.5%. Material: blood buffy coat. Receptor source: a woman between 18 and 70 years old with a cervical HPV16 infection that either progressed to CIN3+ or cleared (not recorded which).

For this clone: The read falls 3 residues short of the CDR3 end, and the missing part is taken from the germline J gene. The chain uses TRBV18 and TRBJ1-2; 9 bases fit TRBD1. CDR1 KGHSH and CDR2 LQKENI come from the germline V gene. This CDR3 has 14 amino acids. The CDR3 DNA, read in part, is TGTGCCAGCTCACCCGGGACAGGGAGGAATGAC. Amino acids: CASSPGTGRND. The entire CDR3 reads CASSPGTGRNDYTF.

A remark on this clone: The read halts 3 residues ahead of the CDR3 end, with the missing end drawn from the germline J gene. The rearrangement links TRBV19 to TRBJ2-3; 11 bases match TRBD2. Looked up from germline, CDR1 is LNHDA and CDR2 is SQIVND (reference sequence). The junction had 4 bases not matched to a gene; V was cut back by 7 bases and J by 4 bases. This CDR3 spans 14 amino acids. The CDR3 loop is CASTPGLAADTQYF. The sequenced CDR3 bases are TGTGCCAGTACCCCGGGACTAGCGGCAGATACG.

Partial CDR3 DNA: TGCGCCAGCAGCTCACAATCCGCAGGGAGAACAGATACG. Protein product: CASSSQSAGRTDT. The whole CDR3 protein is CASSSQSAGRTDTQYF. J is TRBJ2-3 and V is TRBV5-1; D could derive from TRBD1 or TRBD2 (5 bases each). With the read ending 3 residues before the CDR3 end, the germline J gene is used to fill in that end. The germline V gene encodes CDR1 SGHRS and CDR2 YFSETQ. The CDR3 is 16 residues long. V lost 3 bases and J lost 3, with 17 bases in between.

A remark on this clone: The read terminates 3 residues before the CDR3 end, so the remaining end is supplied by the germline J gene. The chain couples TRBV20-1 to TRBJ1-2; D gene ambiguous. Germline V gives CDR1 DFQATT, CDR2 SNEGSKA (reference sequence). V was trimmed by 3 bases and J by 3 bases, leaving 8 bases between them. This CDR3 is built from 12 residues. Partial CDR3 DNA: TGCAGTGCTAGTATATCGGACTATGGC. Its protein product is CSASISDYG. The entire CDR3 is CSASISDYGYTF.